A selection of T cell receptor beta chains follows, all from one sample in a study of blood T cell repertoires in COVID-19. Repertoires were generated with immunoSEQ multiplex PCR, while TCRdb's copy carries only in-frame clones and drops some. The sample holds about 240,000 clones, about nine tenths seen once. The sequenced sample was peripheral blood. Source of these receptors: a man between 60 and 70 years old who had recovered from COVID-19. Each CDR3 is given with its conserved first and last residue. Fields, in order: V gene, clone size, J gene, D gene, CDR3 DNA, CDR3 protein. A D gene is named only where the DNA matches it firmly. Not all rows give a size; the values are once, few, many and, for expanded clones, a class.

V: TRBV30; size: NA; J: TRBJ2-7; D: NA; DNA: TGTGCCTGGAGTGTACAGGGAGCCTACGAGCAGTACTTC; CDR3: CAWSVQGAYEQYF
V: TRBV24-1; size: NA; J: TRBJ2-1; D: TRBD2; DNA: TGTGCCACCAGTGATCGTCCGGGACTAGCGGGGGGGGCGTCCTACAATGAGCAGTTCTTC; CDR3: CATSDRPGLAGGASYNEQFF
V: TRBV6-2/TRBV6-3; size: once; J: TRBJ1-5; D: NA; DNA: TGTGCCAGCAGTTATTTGCCAGTTTTGGAGCCCCAGCATTTT; CDR3: CASSYLPVLEPQHF
V: TRBV7-8; size: NA; J: TRBJ1-1; D: TRBD1; DNA: TGTGCCAGCAGCGAGAGACAGGGCCTCGAAGCTTTCTTT; CDR3: CASSERQGLEAFF
V: TRBV5-1; size: NA; J: TRBJ1-3; D: NA; DNA: TGCGCCAGCAGCCAGGCAGGGTCCTCCTCTGGAAACACCATATATTTT; CDR3: CASSQAGSSSGNTIYF
V: TRBV10-3; size: NA; J: TRBJ1-5; D: NA; DNA: TGTGCCATCGGCGCCGGGGGGCAGGGGCCCCAGCATTTT; CDR3: CAIGAGGQGPQHF
V: TRBV7-8; size: NA; J: TRBJ2-5; D: TRBD2; DNA: TGTGCCAGCAGCCCCCGGGGGGTGGCGACCCAGTACTTC; CDR3: CASSPRGVATQYF
V: TRBV27; size: NA; J: TRBJ1-1; D: NA; DNA: TGTGCCAGCAGTTTTAACGGAGGGACTGAAGCTTTCTTT; CDR3: CASSFNGGTEAFF
V: TRBV7-6; size: NA; J: TRBJ2-5; D: TRBD2; DNA: TGTGCCAGCAGCTTAGGACTAGCGAGGCAAGAGACCCAGTACTTC; CDR3: CASSLGLARQETQYF
V: TRBV11-2; size: NA; J: TRBJ2-2; D: NA; DNA: TGTGCCAGCAGCTTAACCGGGACGAACACCGGGGAGCTGTTTTTT; CDR3: CASSLTGTNTGELFF
V: TRBV5-6; size: NA; J: TRBJ2-6; D: TRBD1; DNA: TGTGCCAGTACAGGGGGCTCTGGGGCCAACGTCCTGACTTTC; CDR3: CASTGGSGANVLTF
V: TRBV4-1; size: NA; J: TRBJ2-7; D: TRBD1; DNA: TGCGCCAGCAGCCAAACGGACAGGAGCTCCTACGAGCAGTACTTC; CDR3: CASSQTDRSSYEQYF
V: TRBV9; size: NA; J: TRBJ2-7; D: NA; DNA: TGTGCCAGCAGCGTAGGGGGGTCCCCGGGGGATTACGAGCAGTACTTC; CDR3: CASSVGGSPGDYEQYF
V: TRBV2; size: NA; J: TRBJ2-2; D: NA; DNA: TGTGCCAGCAGAAAGTACAGGGAGGGGCGAAAACCCGGGGAGCTGTTTTTT; CDR3: CASRKYREGRKPGELFF
V: TRBV19; size: NA; J: TRBJ1-2; D: TRBD1; DNA: TGTGCCAGTGCGACAGGGGACAACTATGGCTACACCTTC; CDR3: CASATGDNYGYTF
V: TRBV5-1; size: NA; J: TRBJ2-2; D: TRBD2; DNA: TGCGCCAGCAGCGGACTAGCGGGGGAACACACCGGGGAGCTGTTTTTT; CDR3: CASSGLAGEHTGELFF
V: TRBV9; size: NA; J: TRBJ2-7; D: TRBD1; DNA: TGTGCCAGCAGTCCAATCACAGGGGTCTACGAGCAGTACTTC; CDR3: CASSPITGVYEQYF
V: TRBV2; size: NA; J: TRBJ2-7; D: TRBD2; DNA: TGTGCCAGCACACGGGGAGGCGGGGGGGGACTTTACGAGCAGTACTTC; CDR3: CASTRGGGGGLYEQYF
V: TRBV7-6; size: NA; J: TRBJ2-7; D: NA; DNA: TGTGCCAGCAGCTTCGCTCCCGGGGGTCGGGGGAGATCCTACGAGCAGTACTTC; CDR3: CASSFAPGGRGRSYEQYF
V: TRBV11-3; size: NA; J: TRBJ2-1; D: TRBD1; DNA: TGTGCCAGCGCGTGGGACAGCTCCTACAATGAGCAGTTCTTC; CDR3: CASAWDSSYNEQFF
V: TRBV19; size: NA; J: TRBJ1-5; D: TRBD1; DNA: TGTGCCAGTAGCATGGGCGGAGACAGGGGGCTGCCCCAGCATTTT; CDR3: CASSMGGDRGLPQHF
V: TRBV5-1; size: NA; J: TRBJ1-2; D: TRBD1; DNA: TGCGCCAGCGGGGGACAGGGGGCTAACTATGGCTACACCTTC; CDR3: CASGGQGANYGYTF
V: TRBV5-1; size: NA; J: TRBJ1-6; D: NA; DNA: TGCGCCAGCAGCTCTGAGGGTTCCTATAATTCACCCCTCCACTTT; CDR3: CASSSEGSYNSPLHF
V: TRBV11-2; size: NA; J: TRBJ1-5; D: NA; DNA: TGTGCCAGCAGCTTAGATCGGGCAGGGCACCAGCCCCAGCATTTT; CDR3: CASSLDRAGHQPQHF
V: TRBV19; size: NA; J: TRBJ1-5; D: NA; DNA: TGTGCCAGTAGGGAGAGAGACGGTAGCAATCAGCCCCAGCATTTT; CDR3: CASRERDGSNQPQHF
V: TRBV5-8; size: NA; J: TRBJ2-7; D: TRBD2; DNA: TGTGCCAGCAGCTTGGCCAGCGGGGGGACCTACGAGCAGTACTTC; CDR3: CASSLASGGTYEQYF
V: TRBV3-1/TRBV3-2; size: NA; J: TRBJ2-7; D: NA; DNA: TGTGCCAGCAGCACGACCGCAGGGGGAGGAGAGCAGTACTTC; CDR3: CASSTTAGGGEQYF
V: TRBV19; size: NA; J: TRBJ1-4; D: NA; DNA: TGTGCCAGTAGTATACCACAGGTCGTCGGTGAAAAACTGTTTTTT; CDR3: CASSIPQVVGEKLFF
V: TRBV7-2; size: NA; J: TRBJ2-2; D: TRBD2; DNA: TGTGCCAGCAGCTTAGTCATCCGCGGGGGGCCTAGACCCGGGGAGCTGTTTTTT; CDR3: CASSLVIRGGPRPGELFF
V: TRBV7-9; size: NA; J: TRBJ1-2; D: TRBD1; DNA: TGTGCCAGCAGCCGGACAGGGAACTATGGCTACACCTTC; CDR3: CASSRTGNYGYTF
V: TRBV7-2; size: few; J: TRBJ1-3; D: TRBD1; DNA: TGTGCCAGCAGCTTAGGGCCAGGGGGCTTTGACACCATATATTTT; CDR3: CASSLGPGGFDTIYF
V: TRBV5-6; size: NA; J: TRBJ1-1; D: NA; DNA: TGTGCCAGCAGCCTAGCGAACACTGAAGCTTTCTTT; CDR3: CASSLANTEAFF
V: TRBV5-1; size: NA; J: TRBJ1-2; D: NA; DNA: TGCGCCAGCAGCTTGGAGATCAGCTATGGCTACACCTTC; CDR3: CASSLEISYGYTF
V: TRBV30; size: NA; J: TRBJ1-1; D: NA; DNA: TGTGCCTGGGGCTCCAGCACTGAAGCTTTCTTT; CDR3: CAWGSSTEAFF
V: TRBV24-1; size: NA; J: TRBJ2-3; D: NA; DNA: TGTGCCACCAGTGATCCCCCTAGTGATACGCAGTATTTT; CDR3: CATSDPPSDTQYF
V: TRBV27; size: NA; J: TRBJ2-7; D: NA; DNA: TGTGCCAGCAGTCCACGGGGGCGGGGGAAGTCTTACGAGCAGTACTTC; CDR3: CASSPRGRGKSYEQYF
V: TRBV2; size: NA; J: TRBJ2-3; D: NA; DNA: TGTGCCAGCATGGGCAGGACAGATACGCAGTATTTT; CDR3: CASMGRTDTQYF
V: TRBV2; size: few; J: TRBJ2-7; D: NA; DNA: TGTGCCAGCGCCCTTGGGCCCGCGGGCGTGTACGAGCAGTACTTC; CDR3: CASALGPAGVYEQYF
V: TRBV2; size: few; J: TRBJ2-7; D: NA; DNA: TGTGCCAGCAGTGAGGACAGATGGGACTACGAGCAGTACTTC; CDR3: CASSEDRWDYEQYF
V: TRBV7-9; size: NA; J: TRBJ1-2; D: NA; DNA: TGTGCCAGCAGCCGTCCCGCTAACTATGGCTACACCTTC; CDR3: CASSRPANYGYTF
V: TRBV6-2/TRBV6-3; size: NA; J: TRBJ1-2; D: NA; DNA: TGTGCCAGCAGTTACTCATCCAGGGACTTTGCAGGGCCCTATGGCTACACCTTC; CDR3: CASSYSSRDFAGPYGYTF
V: TRBV30; size: few; J: TRBJ1-2; D: TRBD1; DNA: TGTGCCTGGAGTTTGGCAGGGGACAGGAGCTACACCTTC; CDR3: CAWSLAGDRSYTF
V: TRBV3-1/TRBV3-2; size: NA; J: TRBJ2-5; D: NA; DNA: TGTGCCAGCGGCGACATCGGAGGGACCCAGTACTTC; CDR3: CASGDIGGTQYF
V: TRBV30; size: NA; J: TRBJ1-6; D: NA; DNA: TGTGCCTGGAGTGAGAGCGTTTCGGGGAATTCACCCCTCCACTTT; CDR3: CAWSESVSGNSPLHF
V: TRBV3-1/TRBV3-2; size: once; J: TRBJ1-5; D: NA; DNA: TGTGCCAGCAGCCAATACAGGGTTCCCAATCAGCCCCAGCATTTT; CDR3: CASSQYRVPNQPQHF
V: TRBV5-1; size: once; J: TRBJ2-5; D: NA; DNA: TGCGCCAGCAGCTTGGGGCTAGTACCAGAGACCCAGTACTTC; CDR3: CASSLGLVPETQYF
V: TRBV30; size: NA; J: TRBJ2-1; D: NA; DNA: TGTGCCTGGAGTCCACGGGATGAGCAGTTCTTC; CDR3: CAWSPRDEQFF
V: TRBV18; size: NA; J: TRBJ1-5; D: TRBD1; DNA: TGTGCCAGCTCACCTACGACAGGGGTAACTCAGCCCCAGCATTTT; CDR3: CASSPTTGVTQPQHF